The T cell receptor beta chain under discussion was sequenced for a study of blood T cell repertoires in COVID-19. Sequencing was performed with immunoSEQ multiplex PCR; in TCRdb, only in-frame clones are kept and a portion is missing. Of about 160,000 clones listed, approximately 85% are singletons. Remarks on this clone: The same CDR3 also results from other DNA sequences found in this sample.

Germline loops: CDR1 SGHRS, CDR2 YFSETQ. The CDR3 is 15 amino acids. Trimming took 0 bases from V and 0 from J, leaving 9 bases between them. The source is a man aged 55 to 69 who had recovered from COVID-19. This sequence joins TRBV5-1 and TRBJ1-1, with a tentative D call TRBD1 (5 bases). Material: peripheral blood. As DNA, the CDR3 is TGCGCCAGCAGCTTGGTGGGGGGAATGAACACTGAAGCTTTCTTT. Translated, it gives CASSLVGGMNTEAFF.